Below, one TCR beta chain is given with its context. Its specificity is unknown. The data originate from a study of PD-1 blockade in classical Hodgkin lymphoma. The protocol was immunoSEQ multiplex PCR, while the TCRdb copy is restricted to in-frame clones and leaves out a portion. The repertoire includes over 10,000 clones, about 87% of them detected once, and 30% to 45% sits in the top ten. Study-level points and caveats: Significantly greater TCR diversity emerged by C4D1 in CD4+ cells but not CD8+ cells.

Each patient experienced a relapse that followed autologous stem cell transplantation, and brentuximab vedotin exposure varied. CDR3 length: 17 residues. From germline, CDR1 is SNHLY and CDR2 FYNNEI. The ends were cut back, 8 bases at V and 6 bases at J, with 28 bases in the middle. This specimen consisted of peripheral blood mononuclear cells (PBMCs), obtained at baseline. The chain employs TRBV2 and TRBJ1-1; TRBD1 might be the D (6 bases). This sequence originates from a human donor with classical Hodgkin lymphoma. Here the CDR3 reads CASDYPIGGAQMPEAFF. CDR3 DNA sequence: TGTGCCAGCGACTATCCGATTGGGGGCGCGCAAATGCCTGAAGCTTTCTTT.